This T cell receptor (beta chain) appears in the sequencing data of a study of identical twins. Regarding the study as a whole: When twins shared out-of-frame alpha sequences, those sequences had excess low generation probability. For cord blood, abundant beta clonotypes had fewer insertions, unlike memory repertoires, which showed none.

This clonotype was counted at least ten times. Its antigen is unidentified. MiXCR was run by TCRdb on the 5' RACE reads, yielding one entry per CDR3 protein. The sample shows 250,000 or so distinct CDR3 sequences, roughly 7% of them seen only once. V was clipped by 3 bases and J by 0 bases, with 12 bases between them. This CDR3 has 16 amino acids. These data are also associated with another study on yellow fever vaccine responses in identical twins.

V gene TRBV12-3 or TRBV12-4 combines with J gene TRBJ1-3; D gene unclear. The clonotype originates from a woman aged 18-35 years in good health. What was sequenced was memory (CD45RO+) T cells sorted from blood. CDR3 bases: TGTGCCAGCAGTTTCATGAAGACTAGCTCTGGAAACACCATATATTTT. Translation: CASSFMKTSSGNTIYF.